Listed below are T cell receptor beta chains from one sample, sequenced in a study of regulatory T cells in long-lasting Graves disease. TCRdb re-analysed the multiplex PCR reads in MiXCR, keeping a single row per CDR3 protein. The table includes about 660,000 distinct CDR3 sequences, around 30% detected once. The sequences come from peripheral blood mononuclear cells (PBMCs), collected when the disease was refractory, from a patient treated with antithyroid drugs. Receptors were obtained from a female donor with Graves disease. CDR3s leave out the opening cysteine and the closing phenylalanine or tryptophan. Clone sizes are given selectively: once, few, many, or a class where the clone is expanded.

V gene	J gene	clone size	CDR3 protein
TRBV9	TRBJ1-2	NA	ASSVGRVNYGYT
TRBV28	TRBJ2-7	few	ASSLEDRGRHYEQY
TRBV27	TRBJ1-3	NA	ASSPLEPSGNTIY
TRBV30	TRBJ2-7	NA	AWTAREGEQY
TRBV20-1	TRBJ1-2	NA	SAKTGANYGYT
TRBV30	TRBJ2-2	few	AWSVLTLAGELF
TRBV28	TRBJ1-5	once	ASSPPGRGENQPQH
TRBV12-3/TRBV12-4	TRBJ1-4	few	ASSLNPGGKLF
TRBV7-2	TRBJ1-4	NA	ASSFTGTGDEKLF
TRBV6-1	TRBJ2-1	many	ASSVGTGHGNEQF
TRBV6-5	TRBJ1-1	NA	ASSYTRDSQAF
TRBV7-3	TRBJ2-3	NA	ASSLRTSGRAEGTDTQY
TRBV6-2/TRBV6-3	TRBJ2-7	few	ASSYSASAYEQY
TRBV10-3	TRBJ1-2	many	AISSDRANYGYT
TRBV11-2	TRBJ2-7	NA	AGSYQAGGARYEQY
TRBV5-1	TRBJ1-1	NA	ASSPLTADNTEAF
TRBV6-5	TRBJ1-1	few	ASSSGDGQGHAF
TRBV7-9	TRBJ2-5	few	ASSPHGGRTEETQY
TRBV2	TRBJ1-5	NA	ASSRDRELNQPQH
TRBV5-1	TRBJ1-2	NA	ASSFSGIDYGYT
TRBV6-2/TRBV6-3	TRBJ1-5	few	ASRRTGWNQPQH
TRBV7-9	TRBJ1-3	NA	AISLSTGATSSGNTIY
TRBV29-1	TRBJ1-2	NA	SADKGPNYGYT
TRBV28	TRBJ1-1	many	ASSLSRTEAF
TRBV12-3/TRBV12-4	TRBJ1-6	many	ASSLTANSPLH
TRBV7-8	TRBJ1-1	NA	ASSLNPGSDTEAF
TRBV2	TRBJ1-3	few	ASIGDRSGNTIY
TRBV10-3	TRBJ2-5	NA	AISDGTAKETQY
TRBV7-9	TRBJ2-2	few	ASSLAGATGELF
TRBV12-3/TRBV12-4	TRBJ1-1	NA	ASSLQGLYTEAF
TRBV20-1	TRBJ2-7	few	SARSSSGTSYEQY
TRBV7-3	TRBJ1-1	NA	ASSLTVGAEAF
TRBV12-3/TRBV12-4	TRBJ1-1	few	ASSLRMVDLNTEAF
TRBV19	TRBJ1-5	few	ASSGQSRNQPQH
TRBV6-1	TRBJ2-5	NA	ASRLTSGSWETQY
TRBV10-3	TRBJ1-1	few	AISEQGERHTEAF
TRBV6-1	TRBJ1-1	few	ATLQVPNTEAF
TRBV6-5	TRBJ1-5	NA	ASSLYRDSRNQPQH
TRBV3-1	TRBJ1-1	few	ASSPGQREAF
TRBV27	TRBJ1-1	few	ASTLAGGDTEAF
TRBV7-3	TRBJ2-7	NA	ASSLVGGGTPTYEQY
TRBV7-3	TRBJ1-1	few	ASSRPILGKASNTEAF